Each of the 2 T cell receptor beta chains below was sequenced from the same sample in a study of blood T cell repertoires in COVID-19. Clones were sequenced by immunoSEQ multiplex PCR, and TCRdb holds only the in-frame ones, with some missing. The sample shows just under 250,000 clones, about 90% of them seen only once. The sample taken for sequencing was peripheral blood. These TCRs come from a woman in her 30s who had recovered from COVID-19.

The chain combines TRBV6-5 with TRBJ2-7; 11 nucleotides agree with TRBD1. The germline CDR1 and CDR2 sequences are MNHEY and SVGAGI. Trimming at V came to 7 bases and at J to 0 bases, leaving 5 bases not matched to a gene. CDR3 length equals 15 residues. The CDR3 DNA reads as TGTGCCAGCATAACCGGGACAGGGGGCTCCTACGAGCAGTACTTC. Encoded protein: CASITGTGGSYEQYF.

For the CDR3, the DNA is TGTGCCAGCAGCCAAGATCGTCTAACAGATACGCAGTATTTT. Translation gives CASSQDRLTDTQYF. The gene calls are TRBV4-2 and TRBJ2-3; D gene unclear. V was shortened by 0 bases and J by 3 bases, with 7 bases between the two germline ends. This CDR3 region has 14 residues. The germline gives CDR1 LGHNA, CDR2 YNFKEQ.